These T cell receptor beta chains were read from a single sample in a study of T cells expressing NK-cell markers. TCRdb re-analyzed the 5' RACE reads; it lists each CDR3 protein once, without DNA. This sample contains 150,000 to 200,000 distinct CDR3 sequences. The sequenced material came from blood T cells: a sorted CD56 or NKG2C T cell subset, CD4+ or CD8+ T cells, or bulk PBMC T cells (not recorded which). Receptor source: a man aged 18-75 years in good health. Both conserved end residues are part of each CDR3.

J: TRBJ2-5; V: TRBV3-1; CDR3: CASSPGTQDVETQYF
J: TRBJ1-2; V: TRBV24-1; CDR3: CATTFGQTEINYGYTF
J: TRBJ2-7; V: TRBV20-1; CDR3: CSAGRYSSYEQYF
J: TRBJ1-4; V: TRBV11-2; CDR3: CASSLAGRGDEKLFF
J: TRBJ2-5; V: TRBV7-2; CDR3: CASTRGGGQETQYF
J: TRBJ2-7; V: TRBV20-1; CDR3: CSAGKTSGIYEQYF
J: TRBJ2-1; V: TRBV29-1; CDR3: CSVEGQGPEQFF
J: TRBJ2-2; V: TRBV12-3/TRBV12-4; CDR3: CASTPGRKNTGELFF
J: TRBJ2-3; V: TRBV18; CDR3: CASSPPTSGTYRADTQYF
J: TRBJ2-1; V: TRBV5-1; CDR3: CASSTGGTGNEQFF
J: TRBJ1-4; V: TRBV12-5; CDR3: CASGLAPFLGLFF
J: TRBJ2-3; V: TRBV13; CDR3: CASSLRDAHQETDTQYF
J: TRBJ2-7; V: TRBV4-2; CDR3: CASSQPGSPSSYEQYF
J: TRBJ2-7; V: TRBV12-3/TRBV12-4; CDR3: CASSQTGTSFYEQYF
J: TRBJ1-2; V: TRBV25-1; CDR3: CASSERGAAYGYTF
J: TRBJ2-1; V: TRBV27; CDR3: CASSFGTGINNEQFF
J: TRBJ2-1; V: TRBV15; CDR3: CATSRDGRGPYNEQFF
J: TRBJ2-2; V: TRBV24-1; CDR3: CATSEPGEPFGELFF
J: TRBJ2-1; V: TRBV6-5; CDR3: CASSYSESSYNEQFF
J: TRBJ2-4; V: TRBV27; CDR3: CASSFPPPGRDQYF
J: TRBJ2-7; V: TRBV27; CDR3: CASSFGGTSYEQYF
J: TRBJ1-5; V: TRBV2; CDR3: CASSEFGAYNQPQHF